This TCR beta chain was retrieved from a study of cytomegalovirus exposure and HLA in healthy donors. Broader study findings: In a later analysis, HLA-associated TCR beta chains were more clonally expanded than equally common others. In a later analysis, donors in an Asian-associated ancestry cluster reportedly had fewer N-insertions in productive TCRs than the cohort mean. Sequence variants that were highly shared formed a cluster that was likely a sequencing artifact.

Concerning this clone itself: Its antigen remains unknown.

PCR was performed using 60 Vbeta and 13 Jbeta primers. In the study's own analysis: Later, an analysis found 75 million to 90 million unique TCR beta chains, and 9.5 million to 12 million of these were shared. Profiling relied on immunoSEQ multiplex PCR, and the TCRdb table lists in-frame clones only, not all of them. The DNA gave D and trimming, while V, J and clone size come from that table. This sample's clone table lists 130,000 to 150,000 clones. Sequencing input: PBMCs. The clonotype was recovered from a male donor in good health and CMV-seronegative.

CDR3 in DNA: TGTGCCTGGAGTTGGCGGCGGGCCTACGAGCAGTACTTC. Its translation: CAWSWRRAYEQYF. The V call is TRBV30, the J call TRBJ2-7; possibly TRBD2 for D (5 bases). This CDR3 is 13 amino acids long. CDR1 is GTSNPN, CDR2 SVGIG, per germline (reference sequence). V was cut by 2 bases and J by 2 bases, with 10 bases left in between.